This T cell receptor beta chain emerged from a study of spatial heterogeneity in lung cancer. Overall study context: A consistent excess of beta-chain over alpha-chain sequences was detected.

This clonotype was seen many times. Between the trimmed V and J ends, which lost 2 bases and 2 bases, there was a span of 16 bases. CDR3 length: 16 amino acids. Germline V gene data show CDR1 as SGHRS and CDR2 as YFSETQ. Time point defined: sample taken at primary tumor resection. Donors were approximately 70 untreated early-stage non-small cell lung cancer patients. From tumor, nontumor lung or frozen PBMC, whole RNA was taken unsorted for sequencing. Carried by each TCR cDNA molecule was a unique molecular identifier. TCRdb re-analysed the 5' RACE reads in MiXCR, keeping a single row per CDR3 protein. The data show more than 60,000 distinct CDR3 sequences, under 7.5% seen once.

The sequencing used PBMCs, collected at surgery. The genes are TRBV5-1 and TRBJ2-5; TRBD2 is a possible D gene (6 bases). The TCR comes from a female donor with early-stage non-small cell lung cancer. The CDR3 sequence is CASSFTSSGRQETQYF. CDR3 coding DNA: TGCGCCAGCAGCTTTACTAGCTCGGGTAGGCAAGAGACCCAGTACTTC.